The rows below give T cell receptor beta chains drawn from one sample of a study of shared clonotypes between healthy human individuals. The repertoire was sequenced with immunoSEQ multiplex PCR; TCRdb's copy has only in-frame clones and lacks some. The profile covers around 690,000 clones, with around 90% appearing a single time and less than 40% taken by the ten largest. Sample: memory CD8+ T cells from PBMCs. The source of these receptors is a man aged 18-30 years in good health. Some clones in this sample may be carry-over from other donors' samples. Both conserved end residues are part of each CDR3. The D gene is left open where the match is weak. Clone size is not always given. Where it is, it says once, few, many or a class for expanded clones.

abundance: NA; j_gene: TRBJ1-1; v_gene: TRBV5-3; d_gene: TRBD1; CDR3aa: CARSFSRGPLMNTEAFF; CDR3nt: TGTGCCAGAAGCTTTTCCAGGGGGCCCCTTATGAACACTGAAGCTTTCTTT
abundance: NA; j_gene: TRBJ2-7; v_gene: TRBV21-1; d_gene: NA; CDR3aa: CARLSIWDRVPYEQYF; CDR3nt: TGTGCCAGGCTGTCGATCTGGGACAGGGTCCCCTACGAGCAGTACTTC
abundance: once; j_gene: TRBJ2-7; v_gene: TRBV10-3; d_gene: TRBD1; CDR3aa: CAIREGTGTYEQYF; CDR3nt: TGTGCCATCAGAGAAGGGACAGGGACCTACGAGCAGTACTTC
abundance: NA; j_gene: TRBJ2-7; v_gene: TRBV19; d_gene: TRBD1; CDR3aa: CASSSRDRGYEQYF; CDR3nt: TGTGCCAGTAGTTCCCGGGACAGGGGCTACGAGCAGTACTTC
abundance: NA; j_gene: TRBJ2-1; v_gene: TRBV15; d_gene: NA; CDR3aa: CATSSPVYNEQFF; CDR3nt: TGTGCCACCAGCAGTCCCGTCTACAATGAGCAGTTCTTC
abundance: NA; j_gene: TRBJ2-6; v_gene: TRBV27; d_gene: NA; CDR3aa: CASSFLTGASSGANVLTF; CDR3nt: TGTGCCAGCAGTTTTCTGACGGGAGCTAGCTCTGGGGCCAACGTCCTGACTTTC
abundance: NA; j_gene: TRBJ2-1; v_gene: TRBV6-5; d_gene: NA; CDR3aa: CASSLGQSSYNEQFF; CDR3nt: TGTGCCAGCAGCCTCGGACAGAGCTCCTACAATGAGCAGTTCTTC
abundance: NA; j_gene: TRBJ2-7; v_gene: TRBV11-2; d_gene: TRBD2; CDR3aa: CASSLGLATLPGQYF; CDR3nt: TGTGCCAGCAGCTTAGGACTAGCGACCCTTCCAGGGCAGTACTTC
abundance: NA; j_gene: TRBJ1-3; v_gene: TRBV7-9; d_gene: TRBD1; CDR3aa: CASSSPGQENKRDTIYF; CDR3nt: TGTGCCAGCAGCTCACCGGGACAGGAGAACAAACGGGACACCATATATTTT
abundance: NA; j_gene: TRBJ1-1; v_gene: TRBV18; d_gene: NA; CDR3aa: CASSPTVMNTEAFF; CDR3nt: TGTGCCAGCTCACCCACAGTTATGAACACTGAAGCTTTCTTT
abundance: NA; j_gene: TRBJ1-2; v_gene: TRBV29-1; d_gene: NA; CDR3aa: CSVLGPMGYTF; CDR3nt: TGCAGCGTTTTAGGTCCTATGGGCTACACCTTC
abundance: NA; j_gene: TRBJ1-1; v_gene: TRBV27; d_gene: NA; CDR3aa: CASSLATGGTNTEAFF; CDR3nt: TGTGCCAGCAGTTTAGCCACGGGGGGGACGAACACTGAAGCTTTCTTT
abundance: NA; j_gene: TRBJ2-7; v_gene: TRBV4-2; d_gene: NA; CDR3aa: CASSQEPGSISNEQYF; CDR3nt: TGTGCCAGCAGCCAAGAGCCAGGGTCGATCTCTAACGAGCAGTACTTC
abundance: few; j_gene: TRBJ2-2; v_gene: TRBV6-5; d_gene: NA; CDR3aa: CASRERGNTGELFF; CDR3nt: TGTGCCAGCAGGGAACGGGGGAACACCGGGGAGCTGTTTTTT
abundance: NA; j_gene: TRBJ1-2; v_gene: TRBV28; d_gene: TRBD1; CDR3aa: CASSLLLQGAHGYTF; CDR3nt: TGTGCCAGCAGTTTATTATTACAGGGGGCCCATGGCTACACCTTC
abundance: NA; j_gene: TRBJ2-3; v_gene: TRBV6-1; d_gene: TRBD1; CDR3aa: CASSRTGARTDTQYF; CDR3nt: TGTGCCAGCAGTCGGACAGGGGCCCGCACAGATACGCAGTATTTT
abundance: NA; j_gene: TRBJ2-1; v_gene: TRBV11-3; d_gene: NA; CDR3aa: CASSSLGVSSYNEQFF; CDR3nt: TGTGCCAGCAGCTCTCTCGGTGTTAGTTCCTACAATGAGCAGTTCTTC
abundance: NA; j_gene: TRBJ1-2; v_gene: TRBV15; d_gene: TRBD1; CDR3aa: CATSSTGGDGNGYTF; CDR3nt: TGTGCCACCAGCAGTACAGGGGGCGATGGGAATGGCTACACCTTC
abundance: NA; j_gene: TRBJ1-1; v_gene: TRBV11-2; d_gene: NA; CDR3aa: CASSEGTEAFF; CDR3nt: TGTGCCAGCAGCGAAGGAACTGAAGCTTTCTTT
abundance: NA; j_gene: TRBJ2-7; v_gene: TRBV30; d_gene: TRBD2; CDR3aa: CAWSVQAGEVYEQYF; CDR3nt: TGTGCCTGGAGTGTACAAGCGGGGGAAGTCTACGAGCAGTACTTC
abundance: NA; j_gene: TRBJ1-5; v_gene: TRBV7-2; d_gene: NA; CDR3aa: CASSSYRDPRNQPQHF; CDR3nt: TGTGCCAGCAGCTCTTACCGGGACCCCCGGAATCAGCCCCAGCATTTT
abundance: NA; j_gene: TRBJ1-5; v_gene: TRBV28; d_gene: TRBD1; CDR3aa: CASSVQGYGQPQHF; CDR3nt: TGTGCCAGCAGCGTACAGGGGTACGGGCAGCCCCAGCATTTT
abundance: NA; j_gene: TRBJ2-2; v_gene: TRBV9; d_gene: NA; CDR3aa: CASSPRTWWPGELFF; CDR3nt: TGTGCCAGCAGCCCAAGGACCTGGTGGCCCGGGGAGCTGTTTTTT
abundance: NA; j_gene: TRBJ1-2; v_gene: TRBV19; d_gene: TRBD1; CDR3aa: CASSPRDREYGYTF; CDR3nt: TGTGCCAGTAGTCCTCGGGACAGGGAGTATGGCTACACCTTC
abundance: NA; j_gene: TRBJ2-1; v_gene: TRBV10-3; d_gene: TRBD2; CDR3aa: CAISESALAGPNEQFF; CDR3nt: TGTGCCATCAGTGAGTCCGCGTTAGCGGGCCCCAATGAGCAGTTCTTC
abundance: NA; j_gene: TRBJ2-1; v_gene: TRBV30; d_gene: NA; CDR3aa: CAWMSRPSQPTNEQFF; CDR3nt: TGTGCCTGGATGTCCAGGCCCTCTCAGCCGACAAATGAGCAGTTCTTC
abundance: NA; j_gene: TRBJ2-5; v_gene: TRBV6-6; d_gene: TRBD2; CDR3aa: CASSYLTSGQETQYF; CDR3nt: TGTGCCAGCAGTTACCTGACTAGCGGCCAAGAGACCCAGTACTTC
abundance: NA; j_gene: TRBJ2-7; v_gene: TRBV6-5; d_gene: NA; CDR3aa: CASSTTTFYLYEQYF; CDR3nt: TGTGCCAGCAGCACCACTACCTTCTACCTCTACGAGCAGTACTTC
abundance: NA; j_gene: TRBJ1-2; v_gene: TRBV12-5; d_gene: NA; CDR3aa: CASVGGQDYGYTF; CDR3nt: TGTGCTAGTGTCGGGGGGCAAGACTATGGCTACACCTTC
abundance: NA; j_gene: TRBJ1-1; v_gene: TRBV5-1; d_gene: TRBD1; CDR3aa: CASSFRGWNTEAFF; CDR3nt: TGCGCCAGCAGCTTCAGGGGGTGGAACACTGAAGCTTTCTTT
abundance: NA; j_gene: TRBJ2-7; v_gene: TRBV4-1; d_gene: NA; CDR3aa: CASGKDAGLTYEQYF; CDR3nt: TGCGCCAGCGGAAAGGATGCCGGGCTCACCTACGAGCAGTACTTC
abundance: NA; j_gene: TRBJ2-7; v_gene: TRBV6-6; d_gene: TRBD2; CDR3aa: CASSYGTSEQYF; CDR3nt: TGTGCCAGCAGTTACGGGACTAGCGAACAGTACTTC
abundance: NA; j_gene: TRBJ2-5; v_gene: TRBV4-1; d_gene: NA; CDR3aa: CASSQEGPPQETQYF; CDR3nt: TGCGCCAGCAGCCAAGAAGGTCCTCCCCAAGAGACCCAGTACTTC
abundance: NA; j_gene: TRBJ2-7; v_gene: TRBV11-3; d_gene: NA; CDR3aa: CASSLVAQGVISYEQYF; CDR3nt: TGTGCCAGCAGCTTAGTGGCACAGGGTGTTATTTCCTACGAGCAGTACTTC
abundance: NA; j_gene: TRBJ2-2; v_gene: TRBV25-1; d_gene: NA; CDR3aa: CASGGGPRTTGELFF; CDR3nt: TGTGCCAGCGGGGGGGGCCCTCGGACCACCGGGGAGCTGTTTTTT
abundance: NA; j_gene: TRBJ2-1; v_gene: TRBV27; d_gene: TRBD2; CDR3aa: CATVYRGGSQGEQFF; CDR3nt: TGTGCCACCGTATACCGGGGGGGGTCACAGGGTGAGCAGTTCTTC
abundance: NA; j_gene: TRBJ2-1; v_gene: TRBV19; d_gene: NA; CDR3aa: CASSIWGSNEQFF; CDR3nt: TGTGCCAGTAGTATATGGGGGTCCAATGAGCAGTTCTTC
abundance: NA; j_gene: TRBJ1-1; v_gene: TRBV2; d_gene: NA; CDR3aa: CARGTAQGGTEAFF; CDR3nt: TGTGCCAGAGGGACCGCACAGGGCGGCACTGAAGCTTTCTTT
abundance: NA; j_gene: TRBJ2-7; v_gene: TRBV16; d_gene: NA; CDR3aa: CASSQYSDSYEQYF; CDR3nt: TGTGCCAGCAGCCAATATTCGGATTCCTACGAGCAGTACTTC
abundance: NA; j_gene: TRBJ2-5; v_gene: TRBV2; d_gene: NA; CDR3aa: CASSERRAVGIGQETQYF; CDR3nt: TGTGCCAGCAGTGAAAGGCGGGCAGTGGGAATCGGGCAAGAGACCCAGTACTTC
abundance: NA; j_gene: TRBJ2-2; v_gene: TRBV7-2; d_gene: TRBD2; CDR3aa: CASSLYSSGTGELFF; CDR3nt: TGTGCCAGCAGCTTATACTCTAGCGGCACCGGGGAGCTGTTTTTT
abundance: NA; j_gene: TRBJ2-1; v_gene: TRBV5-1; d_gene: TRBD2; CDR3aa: CASSLFSSGRAHEQFF; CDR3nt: TGCGCCAGCAGCTTGTTTTCTAGCGGGAGGGCTCATGAGCAGTTCTTC
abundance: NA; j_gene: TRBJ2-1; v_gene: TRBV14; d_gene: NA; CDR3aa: CASSPRGIPYNEQFF; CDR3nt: TGTGCCAGCAGTCCGCGGGGCATCCCCTACAATGAGCAGTTCTTC
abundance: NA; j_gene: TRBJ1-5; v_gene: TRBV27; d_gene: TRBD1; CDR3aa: CASSQKRDRYQPQHF; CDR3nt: TGTGCCAGCAGTCAAAAACGGGACAGATATCAGCCCCAGCATTTT
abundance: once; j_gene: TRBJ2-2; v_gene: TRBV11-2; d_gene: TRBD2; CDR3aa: CASSPRLAGPGELFF; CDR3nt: TGTGCCAGCAGCCCACGACTAGCGGGTCCCGGGGAGCTGTTTTTT
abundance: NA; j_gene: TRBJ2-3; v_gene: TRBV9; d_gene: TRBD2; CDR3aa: CASSVLAGSSDTQYF; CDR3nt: TGTGCCAGCAGCGTACTAGCGGGATCTTCAGATACGCAGTATTTT
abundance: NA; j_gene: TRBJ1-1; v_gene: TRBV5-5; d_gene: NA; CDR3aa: CASSLRRAENTEAFF; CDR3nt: TGTGCCAGCAGCTTGCGTCGGGCAGAGAACACTGAAGCTTTCTTT
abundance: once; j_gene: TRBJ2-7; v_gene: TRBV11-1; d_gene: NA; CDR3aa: CASSLGEVKSSYEQYF; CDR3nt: TGTGCCAGCAGCTTAGGCGAGGTTAAGAGCTCCTACGAGCAGTACTTC
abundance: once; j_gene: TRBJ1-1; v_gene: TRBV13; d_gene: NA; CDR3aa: CASSQGGSWTEAFF; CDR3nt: TGTGCCAGCAGCCAAGGCGGGAGTTGGACTGAAGCTTTCTTT
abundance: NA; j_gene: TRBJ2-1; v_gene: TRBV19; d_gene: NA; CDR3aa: CASSMWDPRGDIRFF; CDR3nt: TGTGCCAGTAGTATGTGGGACCCCCGTGGAGATATTCGGTTCTTC
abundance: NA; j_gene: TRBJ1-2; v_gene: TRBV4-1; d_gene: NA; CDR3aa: CASSQVVGTLYGYTF; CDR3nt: TGCGCCAGCAGCCAAGTGGTTGGGACGTTATATGGCTACACCTTC
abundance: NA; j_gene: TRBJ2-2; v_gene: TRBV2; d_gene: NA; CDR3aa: CASSDRRKRMNTGELFF; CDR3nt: TGTGCCAGCAGTGACCGGCGGAAGCGGATGAACACCGGGGAGCTGTTTTTT
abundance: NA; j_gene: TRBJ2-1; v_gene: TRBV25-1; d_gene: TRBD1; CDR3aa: CASSDRDRGNEQFF; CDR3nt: TGTGCCAGCAGTGACCGGGACAGAGGGAATGAGCAGTTCTTC
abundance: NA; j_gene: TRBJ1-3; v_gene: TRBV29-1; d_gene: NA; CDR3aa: CSVLGGGSSGNTIYF; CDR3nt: TGCAGCGTATTGGGGGGGGGATCCTCTGGAAACACCATATATTTT
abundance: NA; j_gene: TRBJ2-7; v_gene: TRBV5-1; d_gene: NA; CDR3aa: CASSFAGLSYEQYF; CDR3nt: TGCGCCAGCAGCTTCGCAGGGCTCTCCTACGAGCAGTACTTC
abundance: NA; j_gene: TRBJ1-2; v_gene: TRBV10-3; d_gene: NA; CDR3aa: CAISEVGGRYGYTF; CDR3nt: TGTGCCATCAGTGAGGTGGGGGGTCGCTATGGCTACACCTTC
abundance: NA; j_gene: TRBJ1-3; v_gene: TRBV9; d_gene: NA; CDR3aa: CASSVDATSGNTIYF; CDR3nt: TGTGCCAGCAGCGTAGATGCCACCTCAGGAAACACCATATATTTT
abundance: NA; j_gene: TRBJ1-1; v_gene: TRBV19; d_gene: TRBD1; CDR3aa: CASSPKGGAGGMNTEAFF; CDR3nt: TGTGCCAGTAGCCCAAAGGGGGGAGCAGGGGGCATGAACACTGAAGCTTTCTTT
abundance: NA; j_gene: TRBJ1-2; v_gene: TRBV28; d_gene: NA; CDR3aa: CASSLPNPGRPLLPPYGYTF; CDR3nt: TGTGCCAGCAGTCTACCAAACCCGGGACGGCCTCTGCTACCGCCCTATGGCTACACCTTC